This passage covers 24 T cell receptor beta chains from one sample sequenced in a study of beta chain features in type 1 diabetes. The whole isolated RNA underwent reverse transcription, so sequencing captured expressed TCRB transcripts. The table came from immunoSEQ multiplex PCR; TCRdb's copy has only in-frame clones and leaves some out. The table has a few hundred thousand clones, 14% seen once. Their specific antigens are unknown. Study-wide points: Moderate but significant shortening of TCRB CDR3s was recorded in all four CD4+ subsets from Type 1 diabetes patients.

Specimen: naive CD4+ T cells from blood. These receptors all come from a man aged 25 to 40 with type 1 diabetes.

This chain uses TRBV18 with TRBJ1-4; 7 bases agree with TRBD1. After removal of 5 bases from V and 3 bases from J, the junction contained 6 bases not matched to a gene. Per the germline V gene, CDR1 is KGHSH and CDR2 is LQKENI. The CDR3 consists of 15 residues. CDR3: CASSSGQAPNEKLFF. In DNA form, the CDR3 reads TGTGCCAGCTCATCTGGACAGGCCCCTAATGAAAAACTGTTTTTT.

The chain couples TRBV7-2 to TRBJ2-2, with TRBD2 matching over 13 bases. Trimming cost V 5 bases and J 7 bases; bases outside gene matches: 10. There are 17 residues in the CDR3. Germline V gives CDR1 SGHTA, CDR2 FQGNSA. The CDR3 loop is CASSPTGLAGVGGELFF. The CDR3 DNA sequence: TGTGCCAGCAGCCCCACAGGACTAGCGGGAGTAGGCGGGGAGCTGTTTTTT.

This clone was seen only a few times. Here the CDR3 reads CAISESQPSTDTQYF. As DNA, the CDR3 is TGTGCCATCAGTGAGTCACAGCCTAGCACAGATACGCAGTATTTT. The V call is TRBV10-3, the J call TRBJ2-3; D unclear. From germline, CDR1 is ENHRY and CDR2 SYGVKD. CDR3 length: 15 amino acids. V shed 0 bases and J shed 0 bases, with 7 bases lying between them.

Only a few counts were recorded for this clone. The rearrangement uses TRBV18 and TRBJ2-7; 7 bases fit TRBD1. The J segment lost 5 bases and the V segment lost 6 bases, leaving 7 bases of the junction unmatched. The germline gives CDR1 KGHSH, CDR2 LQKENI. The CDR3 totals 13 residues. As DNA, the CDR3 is TGTGCCAGCTCGCAGACAGGGCCCCACGAGCAGTACTTC. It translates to CASSQTGPHEQYF.

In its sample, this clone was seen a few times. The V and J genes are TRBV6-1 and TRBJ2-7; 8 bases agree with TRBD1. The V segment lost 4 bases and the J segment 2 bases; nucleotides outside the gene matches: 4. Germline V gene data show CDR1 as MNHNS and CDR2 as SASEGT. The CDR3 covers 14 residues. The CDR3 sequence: CASSGRGLPYEQYF. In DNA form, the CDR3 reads TGTGCCAGCAGTGGCAGGGGGCTGCCCTACGAGCAGTACTTC.

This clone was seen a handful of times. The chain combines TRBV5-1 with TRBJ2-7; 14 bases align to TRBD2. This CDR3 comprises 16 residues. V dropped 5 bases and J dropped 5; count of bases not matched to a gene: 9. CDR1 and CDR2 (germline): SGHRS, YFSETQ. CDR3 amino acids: CASSVGTSGRIDEQYF. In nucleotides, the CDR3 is TGCGCCAGCAGTGTCGGGACTAGCGGGAGAATCGACGAGCAGTACTTC.

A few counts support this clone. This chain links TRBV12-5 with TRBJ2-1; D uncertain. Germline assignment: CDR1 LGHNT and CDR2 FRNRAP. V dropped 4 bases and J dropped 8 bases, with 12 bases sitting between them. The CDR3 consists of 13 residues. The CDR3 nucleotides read TGTGCTAGTGGTTCCTCTCCAGTGGATGAGCAGTTCTTC. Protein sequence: CASGSSPVDEQFF.

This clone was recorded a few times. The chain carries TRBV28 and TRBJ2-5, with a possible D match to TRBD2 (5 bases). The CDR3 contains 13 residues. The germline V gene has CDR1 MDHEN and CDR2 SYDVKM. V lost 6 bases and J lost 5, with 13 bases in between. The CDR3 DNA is TGTGCCAGCAGAGAGGGCAGAAGGGAGACCCAGTACTTC. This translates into CASREGRRETQYF.

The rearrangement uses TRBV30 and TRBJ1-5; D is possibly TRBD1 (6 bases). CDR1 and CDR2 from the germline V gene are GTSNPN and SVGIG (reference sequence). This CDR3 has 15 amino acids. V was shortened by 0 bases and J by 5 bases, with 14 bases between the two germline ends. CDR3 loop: CAWSVDTGFHQPQHF. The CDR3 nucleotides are TGTGCCTGGAGTGTAGATACAGGGTTTCATCAGCCCCAGCATTTT. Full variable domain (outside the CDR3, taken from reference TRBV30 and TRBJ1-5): SQTIHQWPATLVQPVGSPLSLECTVEGTSNPNLYWYRQAAGRGLQLLFYSVGIGQISSEVPQNLSASRPQDRQFILSSKKLLLSDSGFYLCAWSVDTGFHQPQHFGDGTRLSIL.

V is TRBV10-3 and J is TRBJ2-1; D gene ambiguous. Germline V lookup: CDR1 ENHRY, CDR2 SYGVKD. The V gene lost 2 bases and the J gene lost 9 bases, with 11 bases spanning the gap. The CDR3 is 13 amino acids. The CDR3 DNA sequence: TGTGCCATCAGTGAGAGTCTAGACGGTGAGCAGTTCTTC. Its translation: CAISESLDGEQFF.

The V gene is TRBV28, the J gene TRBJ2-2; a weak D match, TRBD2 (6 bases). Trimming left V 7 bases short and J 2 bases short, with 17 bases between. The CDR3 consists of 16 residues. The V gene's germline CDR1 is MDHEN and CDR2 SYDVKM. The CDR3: CASIPYRDSNTGELFF. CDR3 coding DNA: TGTGCCAGCATCCCTTATCGGGACTCCAACACCGGGGAGCTGTTTTTT. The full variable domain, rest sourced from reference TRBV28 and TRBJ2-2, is DVKVTQSSRYLVKRTGEKVFLECVQDMDHENMFWYRQDPGLGLRLIYFSYDVKMKEKGDIPEGYSVSREKKERFSLILESASTNQTSMYLCASIPYRDSNTGELFFGEGSRLTVL.

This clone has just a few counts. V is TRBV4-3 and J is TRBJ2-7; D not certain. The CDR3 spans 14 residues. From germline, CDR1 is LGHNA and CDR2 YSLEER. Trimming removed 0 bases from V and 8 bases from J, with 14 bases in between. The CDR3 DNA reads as TGCGCCAGCAGCCAAGATATCTACCCTACCCAGCAGTACTTC. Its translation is CASSQDIYPTQQYF.

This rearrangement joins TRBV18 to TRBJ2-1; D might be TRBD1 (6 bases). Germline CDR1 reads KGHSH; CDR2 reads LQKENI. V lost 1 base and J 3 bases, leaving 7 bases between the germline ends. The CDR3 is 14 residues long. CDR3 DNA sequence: TGTGCCAGCTCACCACAGGGGGACTACAATGAGCAGTTCTTC. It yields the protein CASSPQGDYNEQFF.

The CDR3 sequence is CASSEVGQGGYEQYF. CDR3 bases: TGTGCCAGCAGTGAAGTTGGTCAGGGAGGCTACGAGCAGTACTTC. The chain couples TRBV2 to TRBJ2-7, with a weak D call TRBD2 (6 bases). Germline V gene sequence: CDR1 SNHLY, CDR2 FYNNEI. There are 15 residues in the CDR3. The V and J ends lost 1 base and 3 bases respectively, with 13 bases between them.

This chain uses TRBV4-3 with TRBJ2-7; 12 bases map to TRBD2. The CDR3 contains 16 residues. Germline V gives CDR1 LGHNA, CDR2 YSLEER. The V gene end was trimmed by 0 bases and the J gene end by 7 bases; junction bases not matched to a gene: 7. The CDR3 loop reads CASSQEGLAGDNEQYF. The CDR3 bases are TGCGCCAGCAGCCAAGAGGGACTAGCGGGCGATAATGAGCAGTACTTC.

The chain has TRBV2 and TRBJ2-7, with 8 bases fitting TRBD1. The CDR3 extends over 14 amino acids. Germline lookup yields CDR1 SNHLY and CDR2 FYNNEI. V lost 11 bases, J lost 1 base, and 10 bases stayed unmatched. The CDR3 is CAGSSGQDSYEQYF. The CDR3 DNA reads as TGTGCCGGCTCCTCGGGACAGGATTCCTACGAGCAGTACTTC.

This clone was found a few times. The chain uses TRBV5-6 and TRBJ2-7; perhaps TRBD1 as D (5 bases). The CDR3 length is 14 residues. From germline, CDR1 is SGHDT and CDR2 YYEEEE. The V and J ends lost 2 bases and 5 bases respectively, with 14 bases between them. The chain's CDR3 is CASSLQDTSDEQYF. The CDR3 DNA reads TGTGCCAGCAGCTTACAGGACACGTCGGACGAGCAGTACTTC.

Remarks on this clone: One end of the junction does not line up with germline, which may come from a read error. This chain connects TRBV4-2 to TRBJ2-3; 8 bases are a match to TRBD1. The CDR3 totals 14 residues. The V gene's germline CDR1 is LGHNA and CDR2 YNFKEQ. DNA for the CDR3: TGTGCCAGCAGCCAGTTGGGACAGGCGGGTCAGGGCGCATTT. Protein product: CASSQLGQAGQGAF.

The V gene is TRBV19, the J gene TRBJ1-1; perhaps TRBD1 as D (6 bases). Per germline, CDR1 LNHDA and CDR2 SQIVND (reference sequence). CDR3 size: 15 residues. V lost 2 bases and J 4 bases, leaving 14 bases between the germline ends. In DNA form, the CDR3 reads TGTGCCAGTAGTATATCAACAGGGATGGGCACTGAAGCTTTCTTT. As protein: CASSISTGMGTEAFF.

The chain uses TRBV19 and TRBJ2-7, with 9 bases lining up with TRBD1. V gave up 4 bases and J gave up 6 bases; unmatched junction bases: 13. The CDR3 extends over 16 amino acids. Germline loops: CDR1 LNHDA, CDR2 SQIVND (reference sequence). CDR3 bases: TGTGCCAGTAGTACGGACAGGGGAGGTTATTCGTTCGAGCAGTACTTC. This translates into CASSTDRGGYSFEQYF.

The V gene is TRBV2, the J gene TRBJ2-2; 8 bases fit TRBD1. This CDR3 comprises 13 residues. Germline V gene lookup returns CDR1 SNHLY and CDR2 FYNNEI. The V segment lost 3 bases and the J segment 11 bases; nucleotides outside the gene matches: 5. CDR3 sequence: CASSEDRVVELFF. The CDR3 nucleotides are TGTGCCAGCAGTGAGGACAGGGTAGTTGAGCTGTTTTTT.

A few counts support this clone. CDR3 region: CASSPRALRHEQFF. The CDR3 DNA reads TGTGCCAGCAGCCCCAGGGCGCTCCGCCATGAGCAGTTCTTC. The gene calls are TRBV7-2 and TRBJ2-1; TRBD1 is a possible D gene (5 bases). The CDR3 runs to 14 residues. The V end lost 5 bases, the J end lost 8 bases, and 16 bases lay between the germline ends. Germline V gene data show CDR1 as SGHTA and CDR2 as FQGNSA.

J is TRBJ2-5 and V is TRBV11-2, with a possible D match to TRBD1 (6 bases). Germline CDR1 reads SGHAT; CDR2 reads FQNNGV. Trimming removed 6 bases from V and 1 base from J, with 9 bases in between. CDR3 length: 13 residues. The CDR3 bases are TGTGCCAGCAGTCGGACAGTCCAAGAGACCCAGTACTTC. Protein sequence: CASSRTVQETQYF.

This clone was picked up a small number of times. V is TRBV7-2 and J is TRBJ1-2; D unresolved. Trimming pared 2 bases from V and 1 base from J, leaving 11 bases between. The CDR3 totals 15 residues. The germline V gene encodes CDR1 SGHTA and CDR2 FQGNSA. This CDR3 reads CASSLLPGRNYGYTF. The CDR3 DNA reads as TGTGCCAGCAGCTTATTGCCCGGTCGTAACTATGGCTACACCTTC. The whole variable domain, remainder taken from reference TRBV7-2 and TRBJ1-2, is GAGVSQSPSNKVTEKGKDVELRCDPISGHTALYWYRQSLGQGLEFLIYFQGNSAPDKSGLPSDRFSAERTGGSVSTLTIQRTQQEDSAVYLCASSLLPGRNYGYTFGSGTRLTVV.